This T cell receptor beta chain was identified during a study of early T cells in non-severe SARS-CoV-2 infection. CDR3 length equals 12 residues. The V segment lost 9 bases and the J segment 4 bases; nucleotides outside the gene matches: 5. Germline-derived CDR1 and CDR2 are SNHLY and FYNNEI. TCRdb re-derived calls from the 5' RACE reads in MiXCR, one entry per CDR3 protein. This table has some 87,000 distinct CDR3 sequences, roughly 13% appearing once. In this sample, this clonotype turned up a few times. This receptor was obtained from an adult who was a healthcare worker with PCR-confirmed SARS-CoV-2 infection or an uninfected control (not recorded which). The specimen sequenced was whole blood. V is TRBV2 and J is TRBJ1-1; 7 bases fit TRBD1. The CDR3 is CARGGRPTEAFF. In nucleotides, the CDR3 is TGTGCCAGAGGGGGCAGACCCACTGAAGCTTTCTTT.